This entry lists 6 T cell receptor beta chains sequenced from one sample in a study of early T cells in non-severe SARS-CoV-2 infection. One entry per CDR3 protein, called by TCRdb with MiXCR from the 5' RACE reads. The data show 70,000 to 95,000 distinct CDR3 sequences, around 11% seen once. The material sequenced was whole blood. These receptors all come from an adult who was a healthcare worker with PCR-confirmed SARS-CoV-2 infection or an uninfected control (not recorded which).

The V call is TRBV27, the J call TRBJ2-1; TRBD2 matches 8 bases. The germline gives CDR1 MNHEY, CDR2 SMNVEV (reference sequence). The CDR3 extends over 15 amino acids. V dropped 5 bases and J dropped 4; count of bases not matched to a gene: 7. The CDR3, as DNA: TGTGCCAGCAGTCTCCGCGGGGGGTGGTACAATGAGCAGTTCTTC. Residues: CASSLRGGWYNEQFF.

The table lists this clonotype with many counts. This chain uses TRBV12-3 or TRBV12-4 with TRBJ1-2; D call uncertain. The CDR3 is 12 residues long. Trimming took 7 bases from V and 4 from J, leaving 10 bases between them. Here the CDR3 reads CASTEAGYGYTF. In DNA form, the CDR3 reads TGTGCCAGCACCGAGGCGGGCTATGGCTACACCTTC.

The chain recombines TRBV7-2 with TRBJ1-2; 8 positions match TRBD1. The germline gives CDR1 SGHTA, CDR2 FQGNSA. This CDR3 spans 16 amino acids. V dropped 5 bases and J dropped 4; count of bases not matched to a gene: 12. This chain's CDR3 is CASSPGQGSGGYGYTF. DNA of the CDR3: TGTGCCAGCAGCCCTGGACAGGGAAGTGGTGGCTATGGCTACACCTTC.

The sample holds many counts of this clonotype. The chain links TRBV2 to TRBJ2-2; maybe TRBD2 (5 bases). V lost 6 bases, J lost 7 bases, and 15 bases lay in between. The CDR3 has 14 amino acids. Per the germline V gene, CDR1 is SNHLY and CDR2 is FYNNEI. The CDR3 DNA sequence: TGTGCCAGCAGAGCACTAGTCCTAGGCGGGGAGCTGTTTTTT. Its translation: CASRALVLGGELFF.

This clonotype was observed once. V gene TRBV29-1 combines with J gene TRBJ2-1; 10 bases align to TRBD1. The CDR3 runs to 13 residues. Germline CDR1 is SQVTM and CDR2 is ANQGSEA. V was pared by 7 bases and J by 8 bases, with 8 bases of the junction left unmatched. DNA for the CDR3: TGCAGCGCATCCGGGACAGGGGCGTATGAGCAGTTCTTC. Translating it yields CSASGTGAYEQFF.

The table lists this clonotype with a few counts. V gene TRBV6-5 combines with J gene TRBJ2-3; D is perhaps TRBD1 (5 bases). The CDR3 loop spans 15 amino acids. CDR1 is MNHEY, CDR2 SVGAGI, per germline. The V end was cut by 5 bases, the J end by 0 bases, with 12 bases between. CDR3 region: CASSTPAGSTDTQYF. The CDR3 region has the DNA TGTGCCAGCAGTACCCCGGCAGGGAGCACAGATACGCAGTATTTT.